The clone carrying this T cell receptor (beta chain) was seen once. Only in-frame clones appear in the TCRdb table, and some are missing; sequencing was by immunoSEQ multiplex PCR. The table shows 250,000 or so clones, with 70% to 75% occurring only once. Germline loops: CDR1 MGHRA, CDR2 YSYEKL. Trimming took 2 bases from V and 4 from J, leaving 18 bases between them. The CDR3 runs to 17 residues. This record belongs to a study of blood T cell repertoires in COVID-19. Study details: Sites across the United States, Italy and Spain contributed samples from acute and convalescent COVID-19.

The sequencing input was peripheral blood. The V call is TRBV4-1, the J call TRBJ1-5, with a possible D match to TRBD1 (6 bases). This clonotype originated in an elderly woman with acute or convalescent COVID-19. The CDR3 sequence is CASSQTSGQLLNQPQHF. The CDR3 DNA reads as TGCGCCAGCAGCCAAACCTCGGGACAATTATTAAATCAGCCCCAGCATTTT.